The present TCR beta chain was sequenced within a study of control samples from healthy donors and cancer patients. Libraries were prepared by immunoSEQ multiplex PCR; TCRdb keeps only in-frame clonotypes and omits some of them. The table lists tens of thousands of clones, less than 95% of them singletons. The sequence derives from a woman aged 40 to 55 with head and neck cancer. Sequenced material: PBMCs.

This CDR3 reads CASSQVAGRGTTEAFF. Here the CDR3 DNA reads TGTGCCAGCAGCCAGGTCGCTGGCAGGGGAACAACTGAAGCTTTCTTT. The chain uses TRBV3-1 (or the pseudogene TRBV3-2) and TRBJ1-1; perhaps TRBD1 as D (6 bases). This CDR3 has 16 residues. Trimming cost V 3 bases and J 5 bases, with 19 bases left between them. Germline V gene lookup returns CDR1 LGHDT and CDR2 YNNKEL (reference sequence).